Sequencing of this T cell receptor (beta chain) was carried out in a study of blood T cell repertoires in COVID-19. Background on the study: COVID-19 samples, acute and convalescent, were from the United States, Italy and Spain. PBMCs, B-cell-depleted T cells, or T cells provided the cDNA or gDNA that made up the material.

Original processing notes: Scientists estimated how many nucleated cells there were by amplifying reference gene primers. The repertoire was sequenced with immunoSEQ multiplex PCR; TCRdb's copy has only in-frame clones and lacks some. The DNA was the basis for D and trimming; V, J and clone size are from that table. The sample consists of approximately 100,000 clones, around four fifths of them appearing once. V lost 2 bases and J lost 2, with 22 bases in between. The CDR3 has 18 amino acids. The germline V gene encodes CDR1 GTSNPN and CDR2 SVGIG (reference sequence). The clonotype was recovered from a human donor in a cohort sampled during active COVID-19. The sample comprised peripheral blood. The chain carries TRBV30 and TRBJ1-5; D perhaps matches TRBD1 (5 bases). In DNA, the CDR3 is TGTGCCTGGAGTATCCCTAATTCAAGGGGAAAGGGCAATCAGCCCCAGCATTTT. It specifies CAWSIPNSRGKGNQPQHF.